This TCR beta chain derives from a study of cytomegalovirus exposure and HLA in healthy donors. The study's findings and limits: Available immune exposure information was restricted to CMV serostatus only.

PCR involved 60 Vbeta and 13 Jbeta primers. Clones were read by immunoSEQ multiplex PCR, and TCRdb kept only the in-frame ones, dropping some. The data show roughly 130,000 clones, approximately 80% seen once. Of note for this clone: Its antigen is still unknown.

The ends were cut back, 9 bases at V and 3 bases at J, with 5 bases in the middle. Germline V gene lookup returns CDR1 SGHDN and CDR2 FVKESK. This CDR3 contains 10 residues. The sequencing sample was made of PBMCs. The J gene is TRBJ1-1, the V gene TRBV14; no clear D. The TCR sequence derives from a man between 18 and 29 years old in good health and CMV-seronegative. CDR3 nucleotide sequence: TGTGCCAGATTAGACACTGAAGCTTTCTTT. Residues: CARLDTEAFF. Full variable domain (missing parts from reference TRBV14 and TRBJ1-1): EAGVTQFPSHSVIEKGQTVTLRCDPISGHDNLYWYRRVMGKEIKFLLHFVKESKQDESGMPNNRFLAERTGGTYSTLKVQPAELEDSGVYFCARLDTEAFFGQGTRLTVV.